This TCR beta chain was captured by sequencing in a study of cytomegalovirus exposure and HLA in healthy donors. A note on this clone: Its specificity is not known.

Study conclusions and caveats: Most TCR beta V segments were productive about 90% or about 30% of the time in an earlier analysis.

The CDR3 extends over 15 amino acids. Germline values: CDR1 GTSNPN, CDR2 SVGIG (reference sequence). Trimming left V 0 bases short and J 1 base short, with 12 bases between. The PCR had 60 Vbeta and 13 Jbeta primers. Method: immunoSEQ multiplex PCR; TCRdb's copy keeps in-frame clones and lacks some. The data show around 140,000 clones, about 80% seen once. This TCR was recovered from a female donor in good health and CMV-seronegative. This chain uses TRBV30 with TRBJ1-2; TRBD1 might be the D (5 bases). Sequenced material: PBMCs. The CDR3 DNA reads TGTGCCTGGAGTGTAAGGGCCCAGGGTAACTATGGCTACACCTTC. This encodes CAWSVRAQGNYGYTF.